Following are 17 T cell receptor beta chains from one sample sequenced in a study of T cells after yellow fever vaccination. TCRdb reprocessed the 5' RACE reads via MiXCR and lists one record per CDR3 protein. The sample includes some 600,000 distinct CDR3 sequences, roughly 12% seen only once; the top ten take about 15%. The sample here was PBMCs, taken on the day of the yellow fever booster vaccination. The source is a man aged 30-40 years who received the YFV17D yellow fever vaccine.

This clonotype has a handful of counts. The conserved phenylalanine or tryptophan is not found at the CDR3 terminus, so this likely reflects a read error. The limits of the CDR3 on the DNA are not certain, so only TCRdb's listed CDR3 is given. This chain connects TRBV4-1 to TRBJ1-5; TRBD1, the table's D call, lacks a check against the DNA. The CDR3 spans 10 residues, counting both ends. In germline, CDR1 is MGHRA, CDR2 YSYEKL. CDR3 amino acids: CASSLGKDSP.

The chain couples TRBV6-2 or TRBV6-3 to TRBJ2-2; maybe TRBD2 (6 bases). Trimming took off 4 bases at V and 4 bases at J, with 7 bases between the two ends. The CDR3 runs to 13 residues. Germline assignment: CDR1 MNHEY and CDR2 SVGEGT. CDR3 loop: CASSWGGTGELFF. The CDR3 nucleotides are TGTGCCAGCAGTTGGGGAGGCACCGGGGAGCTGTTTTTT.

This clonotype was seen ten or more times. The chain is built from TRBV4-3 and TRBJ2-2; D is unclear. The germline V gene has CDR1 LGHNA and CDR2 YSLEER. Trimming shortened V by 4 bases and J by 6 bases, and 12 bases separated the two germline ends. This CDR3 comprises 14 residues. CDR3: CASSLLGSPGELFF. The CDR3 DNA follows: TGCGCCAGCAGCCTATTGGGAAGCCCCGGGGAGCTGTTTTTT.

CDR3 loop: CASSYSQHTGELFF. The DNA for the CDR3 is TGTGCCAGCAGTTACAGTCAGCACACCGGGGAGCTGTTTTTT. The rearrangement links TRBV6-5 to TRBJ2-2; D unclear. With 2 bases removed from V and 3 bases from J, the gap between germline ends came to 7 bases. The CDR3 runs to 14 residues. Germline V gene data show CDR1 as MNHEY and CDR2 as SVGAGI.

The chain combines TRBV6-1 with TRBJ1-1, with D possibly TRBD1 on 5 matching bases. Deletions cut 7 bases from V and 1 base from J, with 10 bases between. Looked up from germline, CDR1 is MNHNS and CDR2 is SASEGT. The CDR3 length is 13 residues. CDR3 sequence: CASTIGENTEAFF. CDR3 nucleotide sequence: TGTGCCAGCACCATAGGGGAGAACACTGAAGCTTTCTTT.

The table lists this clonotype with a few counts. V usage is TRBV5-5 and J usage is TRBJ2-7, with D perhaps TRBD1 (6 bases). V was cut by 0 bases and J by 5 bases, with 18 bases left in between. The germline V gene has CDR1 SGHKS and CDR2 YYEKEE (reference sequence). The CDR3 is 16 residues long. CDR3 sequence (DNA): TGTGCCAGCAGCTTGGCGACAGGCGGGCGCGGGCACGAGCAGTACTTC. Amino acid sequence: CASSLATGGRGHEQYF.

The chain is built from TRBV6-4 and TRBJ1-2, with D possibly TRBD1 on 5 matching bases. The CDR3 extends over 14 amino acids. Germline values: CDR1 MRHNA, CDR2 SNTAGT. The V end was cut by 6 bases, the J end by 4 bases, with 15 bases between. The CDR3 coding sequence is TGTGCCAGCAGGCAGGGTCCCGGCGGCTATGGCTACACCTTC. Its translation: CASRQGPGGYGYTF.

The sample holds many counts of this clonotype. This chain links TRBV11-2 with TRBJ1-1; D is uncertain. Germline CDR1 SGHAT, CDR2 FQNNGV. V lost 0 bases to trimming and J lost 0 bases, with 8 bases between them. CDR3 size: 15 residues. The CDR3 loop is CASSLDPGMNTEAFF. The DNA for the CDR3 is TGTGCCAGCAGCTTAGATCCGGGCATGAACACTGAAGCTTTCTTT.

The chain links TRBV5-1 to TRBJ2-2; D not resolved. Deletions cut 4 bases from V and 6 bases from J, with 10 bases between. CDR1 is SGHRS and CDR2 is YFSETQ in the germline V gene. CDR3 length equals 13 residues. The chain's CDR3 is CASSPGDAGELFF. DNA of the CDR3: TGCGCCAGCAGCCCAGGTGACGCCGGGGAGCTGTTTTTT.

The chain is built from TRBV5-1 and TRBJ2-2, with no clear D. CDR3 length: 14 residues. Germline V CDR1 and CDR2: SGHRS, YFSETQ. V dropped 4 bases and J dropped 3 bases, with 10 bases sitting between them. CDR3 in amino acids: CASSAGRDTGELFF. The CDR3 region has the DNA TGCGCCAGCAGCGCCGGACGAGACACCGGGGAGCTGTTTTTT. The whole variable domain, filled in from reference TRBV5-1 and TRBJ2-2, reads KAGVTQTPRYLIKTRGQQVTLSCSPISGHRSVSWYQQTPGQGLQFLFEYFSETQRNKGNFPGRFSGRQFSNSRSEMNVSTLELGDSALYLCASSAGRDTGELFFGEGSRLTVL.

The J gene is TRBJ2-4, the V gene TRBV12-3 or TRBV12-4; 8 bases line up with TRBD1. The CDR3 length is 15 residues. Germline trimming cut 5 bases from V and 9 bases from J; bases unmatched to any gene: 12. DNA of the CDR3: TGTGCCAGCAGTCAGGGGACAGGCGGATTGGGCATTCAGTACTTC. Translation gives CASSQGTGGLGIQYF.

This clonotype was counted only a few times. V gene TRBV15 combines with J gene TRBJ1-5, with TRBD1 identical over 8 bases. V was pared by 5 bases and J by 6 bases, with 0 bases of the junction left unmatched. CDR1 LNHNV and CDR2 YYDKDF come from the germline V gene (reference sequence). This CDR3 has 12 amino acids. The CDR3 DNA is TGTGCCACCAGCCAGGGGGCTCAGCCCCAGCATTTT. Protein: CATSQGAQPQHF.

The sample holds a few counts of this clonotype. The chain has TRBV15 and TRBJ1-1; D call uncertain. Trimming took off 5 bases at V and 4 bases at J, with 17 bases between the two ends. Germline-derived CDR1 and CDR2 are LNHNV and YYDKDF (reference sequence). The CDR3 sequence is 15 residues long. The CDR3 bases are TGTGCCACCAGCGGGCCGTTTGAGACTTCCACTGAAGCTTTCTTT. Translation: CATSGPFETSTEAFF.

In this sample, this clonotype turned up a few times. This chain links TRBV29-1 with TRBJ1-1; the D is unclear. CDR1 and CDR2 from the germline V gene are SQVTM and ANQGSEA. V shed 2 bases and J shed 8 bases, with 6 bases lying between them. The CDR3 sequence is 10 residues long. The CDR3 DNA reads as TGCAGCGTTGAAACGGTCGAAGCTTTCTTT. It yields the protein CSVETVEAFF.

This clonotype was counted a few times. The rearrangement links TRBV3-1 to TRBJ1-1; D remains unclear. The CDR3 runs 13 residues. Per the germline V gene, CDR1 is LGHDT and CDR2 is YNNKEL (reference sequence). V was shortened by 1 base and J by 3 bases, with 6 bases between the two germline ends. The CDR3 sequence is CASSQGTYTEAFF. The CDR3 DNA reads as TGTGCCAGCAGCCAAGGGACCTACACTGAAGCTTTCTTT.

In its sample, this clonotype was seen a few times. The V call is TRBV21-1, the J call TRBJ2-3; no check of the table's D call, TRBD2, against the DNA was made. TRBV21-1 is a pseudogene segment. CDR3 size: 16 residues. The CDR3 loop reads CASNAQLALGTDTQYF. As DNA, the CDR3 is TGTGCCTCCAACGCCCAGCTAGCGTTGGGCACAGATACGCAGTATTTT.

For this clonotype: This may arise from a read error, as a much more abundant clone is one base away. V is TRBV5-4 and J is TRBJ2-1; 14 bases align to TRBD2. Germline CDR1 SGHNT, CDR2 YYREEE (reference sequence). CDR3 length: 15 residues. V shed 4 bases, J shed 9 bases, and the junction held 6 bases outside the gene matches. CDR3 DNA: TGTGCCAGCAGCCCCGGGACTAGCGGGAGACGTGAGCAGTTCTTC. Translating gives CASSPGTSGRREQFF.